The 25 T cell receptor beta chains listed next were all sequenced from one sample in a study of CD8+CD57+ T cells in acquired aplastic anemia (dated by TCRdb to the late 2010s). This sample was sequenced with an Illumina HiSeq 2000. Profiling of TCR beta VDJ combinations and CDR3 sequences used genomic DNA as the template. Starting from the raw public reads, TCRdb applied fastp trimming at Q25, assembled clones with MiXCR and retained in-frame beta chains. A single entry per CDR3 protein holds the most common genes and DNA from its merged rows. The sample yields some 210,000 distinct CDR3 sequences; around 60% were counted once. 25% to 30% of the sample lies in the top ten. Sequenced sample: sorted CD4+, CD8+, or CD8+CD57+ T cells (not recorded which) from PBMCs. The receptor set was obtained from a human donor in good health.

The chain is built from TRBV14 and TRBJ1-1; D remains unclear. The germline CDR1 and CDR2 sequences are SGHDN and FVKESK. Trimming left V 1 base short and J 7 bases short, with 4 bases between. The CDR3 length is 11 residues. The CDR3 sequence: CASSQGREAFF. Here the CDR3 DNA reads TGTGCCAGCAGCCAAGGACGTGAAGCTTTCTTT.

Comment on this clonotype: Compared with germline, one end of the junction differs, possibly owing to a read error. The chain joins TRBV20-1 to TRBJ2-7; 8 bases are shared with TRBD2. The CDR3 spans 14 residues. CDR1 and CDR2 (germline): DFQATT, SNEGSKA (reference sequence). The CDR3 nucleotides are TGCAGTGCTGATGGGTTAGCGGGGCTCTACGAGCAGCACTTC. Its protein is CSADGLAGLYEQHF.

As DNA, the CDR3 is TGCAGCGTTCGACTAGCGGGAGGGCCCTCTGACTACGAGCAGTACTTC. Its protein is CSVRLAGGPSDYEQYF. The chain couples TRBV29-1 to TRBJ2-7, with TRBD2 matching over 14 bases. V shed 5 bases and J 3 bases; nucleotides not matched to a gene: 9. The CDR3 runs 16 residues. CDR1 is SQVTM, CDR2 ANQGSEA, per germline.

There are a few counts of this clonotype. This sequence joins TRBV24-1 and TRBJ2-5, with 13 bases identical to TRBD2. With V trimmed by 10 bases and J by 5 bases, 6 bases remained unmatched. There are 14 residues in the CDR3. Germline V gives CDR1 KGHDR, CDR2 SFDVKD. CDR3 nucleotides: TGTGCCACTCCACTAGCGGGAGGGTGGGAGACCCAGTACTTC. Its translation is CATPLAGGWETQYF.

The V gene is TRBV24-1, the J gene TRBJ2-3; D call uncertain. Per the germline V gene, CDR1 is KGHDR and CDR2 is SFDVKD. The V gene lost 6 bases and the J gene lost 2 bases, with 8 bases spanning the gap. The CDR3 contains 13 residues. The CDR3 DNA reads TGTGCCACCAGTACGAGCAACACAGATACGCAGTATTTT. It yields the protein CATSTSNTDTQYF.

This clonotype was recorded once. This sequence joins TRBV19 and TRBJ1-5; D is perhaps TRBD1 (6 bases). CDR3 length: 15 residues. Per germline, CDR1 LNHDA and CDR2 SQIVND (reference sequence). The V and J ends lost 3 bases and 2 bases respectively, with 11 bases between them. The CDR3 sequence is CASSMRAGGNQPQHF. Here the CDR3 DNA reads TGTGCCAGTAGTATGCGGGCAGGGGGCAATCAGCCCCAGCATTTT. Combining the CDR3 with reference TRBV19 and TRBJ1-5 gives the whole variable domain DGGITQSPKYLFRKEGQNVTLSCEQNLNHDAMYWYRQDPGQGLRLIYYSQIVNDFQKGDIAEGYSVSREKKESFPLTVTSAQKNPTAFYLCASSMRAGGNQPQHFGDGTRLSIL.

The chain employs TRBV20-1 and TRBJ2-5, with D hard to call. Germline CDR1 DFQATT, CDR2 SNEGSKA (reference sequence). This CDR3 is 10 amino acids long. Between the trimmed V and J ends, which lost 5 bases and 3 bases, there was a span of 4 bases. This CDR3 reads CSALKETQYF. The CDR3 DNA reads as TGCAGTGCTTTGAAAGAGACCCAGTACTTC.

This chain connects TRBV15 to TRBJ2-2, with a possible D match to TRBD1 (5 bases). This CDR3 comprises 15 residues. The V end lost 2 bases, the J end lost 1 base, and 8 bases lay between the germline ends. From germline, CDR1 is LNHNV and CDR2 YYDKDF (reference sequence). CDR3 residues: CATSRHTGNTGELFF. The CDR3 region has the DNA TGTGCCACCAGCAGACATACAGGGAACACCGGGGAGCTGTTTTTT.

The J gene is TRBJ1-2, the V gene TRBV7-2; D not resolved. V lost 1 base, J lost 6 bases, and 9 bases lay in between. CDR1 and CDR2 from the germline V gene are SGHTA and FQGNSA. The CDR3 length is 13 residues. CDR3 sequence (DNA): TGTGCCAGCAGCTTAGAAGGGATCCATGGCTACACCTTC. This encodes CASSLEGIHGYTF.

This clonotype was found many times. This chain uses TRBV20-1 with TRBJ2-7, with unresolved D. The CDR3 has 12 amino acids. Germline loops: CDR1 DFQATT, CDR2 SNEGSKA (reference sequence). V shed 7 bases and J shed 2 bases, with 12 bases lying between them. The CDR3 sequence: CSGFAETYEQYF. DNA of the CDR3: TGCAGTGGGTTCGCAGAAACCTACGAGCAGTACTTC.

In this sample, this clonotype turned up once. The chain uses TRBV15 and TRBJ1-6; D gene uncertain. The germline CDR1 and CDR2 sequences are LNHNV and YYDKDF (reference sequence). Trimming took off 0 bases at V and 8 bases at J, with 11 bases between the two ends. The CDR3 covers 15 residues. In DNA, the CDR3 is TGTGCCACCAGCAGAGAGGGAACCGGGGATTCACCCCTCCACTTT. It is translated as CATSREGTGDSPLHF.

CDR3 nucleotides: TGTGCCATCAGGGAATGGACAGGACAATTGAACACTGAAGCTTTCTTT. As protein: CAIREWTGQLNTEAFF. This chain links TRBV10-3 with TRBJ1-1; 7 nucleotides line up with TRBD1. V shed 6 bases and J 0 bases; nucleotides not matched to a gene: 10. This CDR3 region has 16 residues. From germline, CDR1 is ENHRY and CDR2 SYGVKD.

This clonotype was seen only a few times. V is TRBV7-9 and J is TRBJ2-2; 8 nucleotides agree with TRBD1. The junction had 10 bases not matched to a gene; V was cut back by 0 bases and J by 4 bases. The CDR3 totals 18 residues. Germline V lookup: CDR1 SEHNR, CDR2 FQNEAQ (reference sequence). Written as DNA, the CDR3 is TGTGCCAGCAGCTTAGCTCTGTTGACAGGGGCGAGCACCGGGGAGCTGTTTTTT. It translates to CASSLALLTGASTGELFF. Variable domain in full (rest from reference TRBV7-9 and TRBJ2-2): DTGVSQNPRHKITKRGQNVTFRCDPISEHNRLYWYRQTLGQGPEFLTYFQNEAQLEKSRLLSDRFSAERPKGSFSTLEIQRTEQGDSAMYLCASSLALLTGASTGELFFGEGSRLTVL.

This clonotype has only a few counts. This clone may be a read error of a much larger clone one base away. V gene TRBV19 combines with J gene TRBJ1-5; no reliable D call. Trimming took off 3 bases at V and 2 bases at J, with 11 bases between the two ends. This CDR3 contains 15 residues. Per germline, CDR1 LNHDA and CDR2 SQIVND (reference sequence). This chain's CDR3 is CASSISSNGNQPQHF. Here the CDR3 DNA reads TGTGCCAGTAGTATTTCCAGCAATGGCAATCAGCCCCAGCATTTT.

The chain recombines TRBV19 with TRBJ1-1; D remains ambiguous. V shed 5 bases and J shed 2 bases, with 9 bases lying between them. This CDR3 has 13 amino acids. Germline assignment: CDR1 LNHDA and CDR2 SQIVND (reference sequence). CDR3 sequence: CASSGQTNTEAFF. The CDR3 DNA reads TGTGCCAGTAGTGGCCAAACTAACACTGAAGCTTTCTTT.

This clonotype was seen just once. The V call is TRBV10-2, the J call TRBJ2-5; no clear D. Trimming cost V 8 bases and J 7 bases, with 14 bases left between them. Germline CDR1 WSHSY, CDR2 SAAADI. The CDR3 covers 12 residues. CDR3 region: CASSDPFGTQYF. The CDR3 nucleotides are TGCGCCAGCTCGGACCCTTTTGGGACCCAGTACTTC.

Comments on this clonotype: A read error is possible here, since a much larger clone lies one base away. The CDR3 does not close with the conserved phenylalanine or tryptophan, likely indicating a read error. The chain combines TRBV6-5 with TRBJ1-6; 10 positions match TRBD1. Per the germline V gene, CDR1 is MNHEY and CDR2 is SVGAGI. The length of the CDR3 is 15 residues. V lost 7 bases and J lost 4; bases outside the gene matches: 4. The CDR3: CASKRQGAYNSPLHC. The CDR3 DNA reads TGTGCCAGCAAGAGACAGGGGGCTTATAATTCACCCCTCCACTGT.

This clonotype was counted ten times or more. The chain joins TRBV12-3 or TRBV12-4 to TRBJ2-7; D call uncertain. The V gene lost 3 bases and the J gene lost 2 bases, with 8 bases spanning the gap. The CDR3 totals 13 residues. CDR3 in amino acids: CASSLRLTYEQYF. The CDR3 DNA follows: TGTGCCAGCAGTTTGCGGCTGACCTACGAGCAGTACTTC.

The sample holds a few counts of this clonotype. This chain's CDR3 is CASSPYRGPTYEQYF. The CDR3 nucleotides read TGTGCCAGCAGCCCGTACAGGGGGCCCACCTACGAGCAGTACTTC. The J gene is TRBJ2-7, the V gene TRBV7-8, with TRBD1 matching over 9 bases. Trimming took 5 bases from V and 2 from J; bases not matched to a gene: 7. Germline values: CDR1 SGHVS, CDR2 FQNEAQ. The CDR3 runs 15 residues.

The CDR3 reads CASSLEGGGAGSYEQYF. The CDR3 coding sequence is TGCGCCAGCAGCTTGGAGGGAGGGGGCGCAGGGAGCTACGAGCAGTACTTC. This sequence joins TRBV5-1 and TRBJ2-7; D might be TRBD1 or TRBD2, each matching 7 bases. CDR3 length equals 17 residues. CDR1 and CDR2 from the germline V gene are SGHRS and YFSETQ. Trimming shortened V by 0 bases and J by 3 bases, and 19 bases separated the two germline ends. The full variable domain, rest sourced from reference TRBV5-1 and TRBJ2-7, is KAGVTQTPRYLIKTRGQQVTLSCSPISGHRSVSWYQQTPGQGLQFLFEYFSETQRNKGNFPGRFSGRQFSNSRSEMNVSTLELGDSALYLCASSLEGGGAGSYEQYFGPGTRLTVT.

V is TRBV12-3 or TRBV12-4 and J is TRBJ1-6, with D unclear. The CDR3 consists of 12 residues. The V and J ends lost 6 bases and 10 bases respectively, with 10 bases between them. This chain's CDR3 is CASRGSSSPLHF. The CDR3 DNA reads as TGTGCCAGCAGGGGATCGTCATCACCCCTCCACTTT.

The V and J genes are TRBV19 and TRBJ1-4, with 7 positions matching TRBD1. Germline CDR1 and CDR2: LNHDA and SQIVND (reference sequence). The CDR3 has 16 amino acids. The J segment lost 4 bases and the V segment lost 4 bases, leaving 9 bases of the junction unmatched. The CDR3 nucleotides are TGTGCCAGTAGTACCAGACAGGGAAGTGGTAATGAAAAACTGTTTTTT. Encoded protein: CASSTRQGSGNEKLFF.

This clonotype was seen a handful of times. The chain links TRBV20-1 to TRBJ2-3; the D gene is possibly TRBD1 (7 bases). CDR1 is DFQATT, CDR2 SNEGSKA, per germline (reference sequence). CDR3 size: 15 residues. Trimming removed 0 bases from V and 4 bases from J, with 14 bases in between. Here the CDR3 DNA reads TGCAGTGCTAGAGATCCAGGGGGGAGAGCAGATACGCAGTATTTT. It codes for CSARDPGGRADTQYF.

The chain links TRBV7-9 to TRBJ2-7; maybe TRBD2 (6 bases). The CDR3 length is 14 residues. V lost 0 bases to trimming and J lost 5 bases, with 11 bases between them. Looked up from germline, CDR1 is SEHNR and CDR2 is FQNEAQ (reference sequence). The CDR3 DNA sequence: TGTGCCAGCAGCTTAGCTGAGCGGGTTCACGAGCAGTACTTC. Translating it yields CASSLAERVHEQYF.

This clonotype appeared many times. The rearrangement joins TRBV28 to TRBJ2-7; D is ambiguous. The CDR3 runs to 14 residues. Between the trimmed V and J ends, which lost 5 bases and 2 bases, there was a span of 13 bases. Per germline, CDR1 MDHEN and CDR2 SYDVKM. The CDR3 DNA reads TGTGCCAGCAGTCCAACTCCGACCACCTACGAGCAGTACTTC. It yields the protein CASSPTPTTYEQYF.